Listed here are 7 T cell receptor beta chains from one sample, sequenced in a study of T-cell memory formation after mild COVID-19. TCRdb reanalysed the 5' RACE reads using MiXCR and keeps one entry per CDR3 protein. Among hundreds of thousands of distinct CDR3 sequences listed, less than 25% were seen once. Sequencing used PBMCs or a T cell subset sorted from them (not recorded which). Receptors were obtained from an adult woman who had mild COVID-19 (a few samples of this study predate the infection). Cell type and time point are not known.

J is TRBJ2-3 and V is TRBV2, with TRBD2 identical over 7 bases. Unmatched junction bases numbered 9, after V lost 2 bases and J lost 4 bases. This CDR3 has 16 amino acids. Germline V CDR1 and CDR2: SNHLY, FYNNEI. The CDR3 protein is CASSERASGTSDTQYF. The CDR3 coding sequence is TGTGCCAGCAGTGAAAGGGCTAGCGGTACTTCAGATACGCAGTATTTT.

This clonotype was found a few times. The rearrangement uses TRBV12-3 or TRBV12-4 and TRBJ2-7, with 7 bases matching TRBD2. V gave up 2 bases and J gave up 2 bases; unmatched junction bases: 9. The CDR3 is 16 residues long. The CDR3 DNA follows: TGTGCCAGCAGTTTATTCCGCGGGAGAGGGACCTACGAGCAGTACTTC. It is translated as CASSLFRGRGTYEQYF.

V gene TRBV4-1 combines with J gene TRBJ1-1; D unresolved. The V end was cut by 3 bases, the J end by 4 bases, with 9 bases between. The germline gives CDR1 MGHRA, CDR2 YSYEKL. This CDR3 contains 13 residues. This CDR3 is CASSQTPPTEAFF. The CDR3, as DNA: TGCGCCAGCAGCCAGACCCCCCCCACTGAAGCTTTCTTT.

This chain connects TRBV20-1 to TRBJ1-2, with 9 positions matching TRBD1. CDR1 and CDR2 (germline): DFQATT, SNEGSKA (reference sequence). The CDR3 has 15 amino acids. The J segment lost 7 bases and the V segment lost 1 base, leaving 10 bases of the junction unmatched. The chain's CDR3 is CSARVVGTGSSGYTF. Here the CDR3 DNA reads TGCAGTGCTAGAGTCGTCGGGACAGGGTCCTCTGGCTACACCTTC.

The CDR3 DNA reads as TGTGCCAGCAGCTTAGCAGGACAGGGGGCGAGATATCGTCAGCCCCAGCATTTT. Amino acids: CASSLAGQGARYRQPQHF. The chain employs TRBV7-8 and TRBJ1-5, with 11 bases fitting TRBD1. Trimming removed 0 bases from V and 6 bases from J; junction bases left unmatched: 10. Germline V gives CDR1 SGHVS, CDR2 FQNEAQ. This CDR3 has 18 residues.

The V and J genes are TRBV11-3 and TRBJ2-2, with D tentatively TRBD2 (5 bases). CDR3 length: 16 residues. V lost 5 bases and J 1 base, leaving 14 bases between the germline ends. Germline lookup yields CDR1 SGHNT and CDR2 YENEEA. The CDR3 sequence is CASSPRGLENTGELFF. CDR3 in DNA: TGTGCCAGCAGCCCTAGAGGACTCGAGAACACCGGGGAGCTGTTTTTT.

This clonotype was detected only a few times. In nucleotides, the CDR3 is TGCGCCAGCAGCCCAAATGAAGGGGACACCGAGCAGTACTTC. It encodes CASSPNEGDTEQYF. This rearrangement joins TRBV4-1 to TRBJ2-7, with D tentatively TRBD1 (6 bases). The CDR3 runs to 14 residues. V shed 4 bases and J shed 6 bases, with 16 bases lying between them. CDR1 MGHRA and CDR2 YSYEKL come from the germline V gene.